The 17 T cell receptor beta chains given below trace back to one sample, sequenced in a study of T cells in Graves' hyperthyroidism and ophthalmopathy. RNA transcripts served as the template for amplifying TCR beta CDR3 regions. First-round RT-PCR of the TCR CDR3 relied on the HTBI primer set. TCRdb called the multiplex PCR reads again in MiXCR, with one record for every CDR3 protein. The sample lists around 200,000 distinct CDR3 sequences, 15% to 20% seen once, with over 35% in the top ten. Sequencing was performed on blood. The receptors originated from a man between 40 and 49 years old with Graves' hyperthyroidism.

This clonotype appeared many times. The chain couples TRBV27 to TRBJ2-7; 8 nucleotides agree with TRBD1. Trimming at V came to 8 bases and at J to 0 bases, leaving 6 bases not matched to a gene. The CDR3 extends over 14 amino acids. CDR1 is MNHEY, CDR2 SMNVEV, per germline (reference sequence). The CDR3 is CASWGQESSYEQYF. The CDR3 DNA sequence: TGTGCCAGCTGGGGACAGGAGAGCTCCTACGAGCAGTACTTC.

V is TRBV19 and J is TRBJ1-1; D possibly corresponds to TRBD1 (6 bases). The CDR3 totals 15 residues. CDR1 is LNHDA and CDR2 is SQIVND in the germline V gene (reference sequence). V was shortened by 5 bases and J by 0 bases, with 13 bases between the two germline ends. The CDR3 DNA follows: TGTGCCAGTAGTTCCCCGGGACAACTGAACACTGAAGCTTTCTTT. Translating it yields CASSSPGQLNTEAFF. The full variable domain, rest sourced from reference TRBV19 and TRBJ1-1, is DGGITQSPKYLFRKEGQNVTLSCEQNLNHDAMYWYRQDPGQGLRLIYYSQIVNDFQKGDIAEGYSVSREKKESFPLTVTSAQKNPTAFYLCASSSPGQLNTEAFFGQGTRLTVV.

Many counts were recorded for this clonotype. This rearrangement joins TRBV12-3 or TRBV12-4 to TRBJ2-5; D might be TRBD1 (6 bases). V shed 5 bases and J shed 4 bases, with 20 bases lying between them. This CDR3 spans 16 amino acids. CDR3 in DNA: TGTGCCAGCAGTCCAACACCTTTGACAGGACGAGAGACCCAGTACTTC. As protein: CASSPTPLTGRETQYF.

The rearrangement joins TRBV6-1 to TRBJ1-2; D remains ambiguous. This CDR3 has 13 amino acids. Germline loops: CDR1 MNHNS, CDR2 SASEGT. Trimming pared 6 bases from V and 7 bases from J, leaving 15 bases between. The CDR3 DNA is TGTGCCAGCAGCGAAAATAAAAGTGGTGGCTACACCTTC. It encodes CASSENKSGGYTF.

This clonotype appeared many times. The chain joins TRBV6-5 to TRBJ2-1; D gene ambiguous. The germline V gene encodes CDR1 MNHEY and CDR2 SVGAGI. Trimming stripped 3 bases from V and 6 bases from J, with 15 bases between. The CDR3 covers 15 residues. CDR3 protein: CASSYGDLRLNEQFF. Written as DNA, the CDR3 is TGTGCCAGCAGTTATGGGGATCTTAGACTCAATGAGCAGTTCTTC.

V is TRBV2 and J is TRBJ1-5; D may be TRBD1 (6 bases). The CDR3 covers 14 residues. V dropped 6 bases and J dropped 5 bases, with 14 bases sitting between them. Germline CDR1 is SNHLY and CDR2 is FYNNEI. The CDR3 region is CASSWDKGDQPQHF. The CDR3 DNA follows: TGTGCCAGCAGCTGGGACAAGGGTGATCAGCCCCAGCATTTT.

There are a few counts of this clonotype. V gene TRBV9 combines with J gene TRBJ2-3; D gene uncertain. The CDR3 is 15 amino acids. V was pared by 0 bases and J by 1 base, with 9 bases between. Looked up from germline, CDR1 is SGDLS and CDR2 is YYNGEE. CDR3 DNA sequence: TGTGCCAGCAGCGTAGTTGAACAGCGCACAGATACGCAGTATTTT. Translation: CASSVVEQRTDTQYF.

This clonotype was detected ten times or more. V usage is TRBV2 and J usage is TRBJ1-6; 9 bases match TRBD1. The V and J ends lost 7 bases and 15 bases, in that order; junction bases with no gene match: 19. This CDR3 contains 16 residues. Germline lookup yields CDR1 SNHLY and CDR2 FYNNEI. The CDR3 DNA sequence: TGTGCCAGCAATTTCTCTCCGGGACAGGGTGTGAATTTCCTCCACTTT. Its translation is CASNFSPGQGVNFLHF.

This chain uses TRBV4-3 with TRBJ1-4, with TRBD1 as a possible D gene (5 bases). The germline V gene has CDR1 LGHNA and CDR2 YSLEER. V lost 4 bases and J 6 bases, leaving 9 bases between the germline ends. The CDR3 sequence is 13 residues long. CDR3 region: CASSPDKYEKLFF. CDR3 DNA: TGCGCCAGCAGCCCGGACAAGTATGAAAAACTGTTTTTT.

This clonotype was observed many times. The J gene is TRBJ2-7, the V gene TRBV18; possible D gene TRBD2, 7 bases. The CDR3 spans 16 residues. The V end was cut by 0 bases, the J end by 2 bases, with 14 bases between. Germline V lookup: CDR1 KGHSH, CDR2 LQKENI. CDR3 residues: CASSPPGQGGAYEQYF. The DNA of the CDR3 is TGTGCCAGCTCACCACCGGGCCAAGGGGGGGCCTACGAGCAGTACTTC.

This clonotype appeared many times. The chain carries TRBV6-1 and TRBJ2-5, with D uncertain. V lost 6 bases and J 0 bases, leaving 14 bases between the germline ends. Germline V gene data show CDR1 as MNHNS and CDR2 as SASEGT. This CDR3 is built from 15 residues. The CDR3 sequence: CASRPSDKNQETQYF. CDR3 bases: TGTGCCAGCAGACCTTCTGACAAAAACCAAGAGACCCAGTACTTC.

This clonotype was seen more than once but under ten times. The chain's CDR3 is CASRGGREQYF. Written as DNA, the CDR3 is TGTGCCAGTCGGGGGGGCCGCGAGCAGTACTTC. The chain employs TRBV11-2 and TRBJ2-7; 8 bases match TRBD2. In germline, CDR1 is SGHAT, CDR2 FQNNGV. The CDR3 consists of 11 residues. The V segment lost 9 bases and the J segment 6 bases; nucleotides outside the gene matches: 4.

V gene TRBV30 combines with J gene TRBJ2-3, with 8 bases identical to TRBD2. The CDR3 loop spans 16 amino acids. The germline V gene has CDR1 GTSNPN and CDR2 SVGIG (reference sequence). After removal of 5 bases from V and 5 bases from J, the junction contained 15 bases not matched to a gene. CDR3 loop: CAWGCEAGEVGDTQYF. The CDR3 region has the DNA TGTGCCTGGGGGTGTGAAGCGGGGGAAGTGGGAGATACGCAGTATTTT.

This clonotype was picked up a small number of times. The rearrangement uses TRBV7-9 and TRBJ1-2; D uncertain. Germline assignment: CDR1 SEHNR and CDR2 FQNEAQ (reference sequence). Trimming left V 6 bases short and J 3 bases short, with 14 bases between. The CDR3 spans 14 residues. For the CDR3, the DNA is TGTGCCAGCAGTCCTTCCCGGATCCACTATGGCTACACCTTC. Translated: CASSPSRIHYGYTF.

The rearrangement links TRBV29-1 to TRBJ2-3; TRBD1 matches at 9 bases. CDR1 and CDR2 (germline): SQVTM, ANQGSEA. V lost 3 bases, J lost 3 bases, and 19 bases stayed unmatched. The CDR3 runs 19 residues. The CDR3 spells CSVEKAPGQGSSSTDTQYF. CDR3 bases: TGCAGCGTTGAGAAGGCGCCGGGACAGGGTAGTTCTTCGACAGATACGCAGTATTTT.

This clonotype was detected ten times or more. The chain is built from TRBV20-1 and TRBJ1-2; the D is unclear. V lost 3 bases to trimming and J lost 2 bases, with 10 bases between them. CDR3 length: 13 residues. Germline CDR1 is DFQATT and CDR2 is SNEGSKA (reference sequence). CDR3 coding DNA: TGCAGTGCTAGTCTGAGGGAAAACTATGGCTACACCTTC. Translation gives CSASLRENYGYTF.

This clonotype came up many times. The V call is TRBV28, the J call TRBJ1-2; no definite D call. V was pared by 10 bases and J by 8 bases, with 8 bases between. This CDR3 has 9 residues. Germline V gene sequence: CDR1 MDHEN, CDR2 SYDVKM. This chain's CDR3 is CATSGGYTF. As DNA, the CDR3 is TGTGCCACCTCCGGGGGCTACACCTTC.